The present T cell receptor beta chain was sequenced within a study of OX40 agonist ivuxolimab in advanced cancers. Across the whole study: Prior checkpoint blockade (anti-PD-1, anti-PD-L1 or anti-CTLA-4) was permitted; approximately 40% had it. Three patients responded partially, comprising one with hepatocellular carcinoma and two with cutaneous melanoma.

Produced via immunoSEQ multiplex PCR; TCRdb's table is partial and in-frame only. The data show roughly 76,000 clones, roughly 84% seen once. The CDR3 totals 13 residues. Trimming shortened V by 5 bases and J by 4 bases, and 11 bases separated the two germline ends. Germline V lookup: CDR1 SGHTA, CDR2 FQGNSA. V and J are TRBV7-2 and TRBJ1-1; D uncertain. The specimen was CD4+ or CD8+ T cells sorted from blood, collected in a trial of the OX40 agonist ivuxolimab. The sequence was collected from an adult with an advanced solid tumor such as melanoma, head and neck, liver or kidney cancer. In DNA form, the CDR3 reads TGTGCCAGCAGCCCCAAGGTGAGCACTGAAGCTTTCTTT. Its translation: CASSPKVSTEAFF.